Shown below are 18 T cell receptor beta chains from a single sample sequenced in a study of blood T cell repertoires in COVID-19. Assay: immunoSEQ multiplex PCR; the TCRdb copy retains only in-frame clones and omits some. The sample lists 400,000 to 500,000 clones; more than 70% were seen once. Material: PBMCs or T cells enriched from blood (not recorded which). Receptors originate from a woman aged 18-30 years who had been exposed to COVID-19.

The chain has TRBV3-1 (or the pseudogene TRBV3-2) and TRBJ1-1; D perhaps matches TRBD1 (5 bases). V was pared by 11 bases and J by 0 bases, with 10 bases between. Germline assignment: CDR1 LGHDT and CDR2 YNNKEL (reference sequence). This CDR3 has 12 amino acids. The CDR3 spells CAAGNMNTEAFF. CDR3 coding DNA: TGTGCCGCAGGGAATATGAACACTGAAGCTTTCTTT.

The chain has TRBV7-8 and TRBJ1-5; a possible D gene is TRBD1 (5 bases). The CDR3 runs 15 residues. Looked up from germline, CDR1 is SGHVS and CDR2 is FQNEAQ. Trimming removed 5 bases at V and 4 bases at J, with 15 bases between. CDR3 nucleotide sequence: TGTGCCAGCAGCCTACGGAGGGGAATAAATCAGCCCCAGCATTTT. Amino acids: CASSLRRGINQPQHF.

A remark on this clone: One junction end does not reproduce the germline sequence, and a read error may be involved. The chain is built from TRBV14 and TRBJ1-3, with unresolved D. This CDR3 region has 14 residues. Germline assignment: CDR1 SGHDN and CDR2 FVKESK. The CDR3 spells CASRQAVSGNTIYF. The CDR3 DNA sequence: TGTGCCAGCAGACAAGCGGTATCTGGAAACACCATATATTTT.

V is TRBV18 and J is TRBJ1-6, with 7 positions matching TRBD1. The CDR3 is 16 amino acids. Germline V gene lookup returns CDR1 KGHSH and CDR2 LQKENI. Trimming removed 2 bases from V and 7 bases from J; junction bases left unmatched: 8. The CDR3 bases are TGTGCCAGCTCACCAAAGGGAGACAGGGCCAATTCACCCCTCCACTTT. Translated: CASSPKGDRANSPLHF.

The chain is built from TRBV16 and TRBJ1-1, with D hard to call. This CDR3 has 16 amino acids. The V gene lost 1 base and the J gene lost 1 base, with 13 bases spanning the gap. In germline, CDR1 is KGHSY, CDR2 FQNENV. Here the CDR3 DNA reads TGTGCCAGCAGCCAATGGTGGGAGTTTACGAACACTGAAGCTTTCTTT. It yields the protein CASSQWWEFTNTEAFF.

The chain joins TRBV5-1 to TRBJ1-6; 8 nucleotides match TRBD1. The CDR3 loop spans 16 amino acids. The V gene's germline CDR1 is SGHRS and CDR2 YFSETQ. J lost 10 bases, V lost 4 bases, and 13 bases had no gene match. CDR3 bases: TGCGCCAGCAGCAGATCGACAGGGGCCCTGGGGTCACCCCTCCACTTT. It is translated as CASSRSTGALGSPLHF.

V and J are TRBV7-6 and TRBJ2-1; 15 positions agree with TRBD2. Losses at the gene ends were 0 bases for V and 0 bases for J; bases not matched to a gene: 6. The germline CDR1 and CDR2 sequences are SGHVS and FNYEAQ. This CDR3 region has 20 residues. The DNA of the CDR3 is TGTGCCAGCAGCTTAGCCCCTCGGACTAGCGGGAGGGGCTCCTACAATGAGCAGTTCTTC. Amino acid sequence: CASSLAPRTSGRGSYNEQFF.

The chain joins TRBV28 to TRBJ2-2; 9 bases line up with TRBD1. The CDR3 contains 15 residues. Trimming removed 2 bases from V and 6 bases from J; junction bases left unmatched: 4. Germline CDR1 is MDHEN and CDR2 is SYDVKM. The CDR3 region has the DNA TGTGCCAGCAGTTTAACAGGGGGCATGGCCGGGGAGCTGTTTTTT. This gives the protein CASSLTGGMAGELFF.

The CDR3 DNA is TGTGCCAGTAGTACCGACAGGGTAGGGGTAAACGATCAGCCCCAGCATTTT. Translating gives CASSTDRVGVNDQPQHF. The rearrangement uses TRBV19 and TRBJ1-5, with 7 bases matching TRBD1. V lost 4 bases, J lost 5 bases, and 14 bases stayed unmatched. The CDR3 totals 17 residues. Germline values: CDR1 LNHDA, CDR2 SQIVND (reference sequence).

The chain is built from TRBV19 and TRBJ1-5; D unclear. This CDR3 is 13 amino acids long. The V gene lost 0 bases and the J gene lost 9 bases, with 9 bases spanning the gap. Germline CDR1 and CDR2: LNHDA and SQIVND (reference sequence). The CDR3 is CASSIDGLGPQHF. The DNA for the CDR3 is TGTGCCAGTAGTATAGACGGGTTAGGGCCCCAGCATTTT.

This clone was seen a few times. The rearrangement uses TRBV15 and TRBJ2-2, with D perhaps TRBD2 (6 bases). The CDR3 extends over 15 amino acids. The V end lost 2 bases, the J end lost 7 bases, and 14 bases lay between the germline ends. Germline CDR1 is LNHNV and CDR2 is YYDKDF (reference sequence). CDR3 bases: TGTGCCACCAGCAGAACCGGGACTCCCGTCGGGGAGCTGTTTTTT. Residues: CATSRTGTPVGELFF.

The gene calls are TRBV28 and TRBJ1-6; 7 bases match TRBD1. The CDR3 sequence is 15 residues long. Losses at the gene ends were 5 bases for V and 3 bases for J; bases not matched to a gene: 4. CDR1 MDHEN and CDR2 SYDVKM come from the germline V gene. The CDR3 spells CASSPPGGYNSPLHF. The CDR3 DNA is TGTGCCAGCAGTCCGCCAGGGGGCTATAATTCACCCCTCCACTTT.

This rearrangement joins TRBV25-1 to TRBJ1-6; D not resolved. The CDR3 length is 13 residues. Germline CDR1 reads MGHDK; CDR2 reads SYGVNS. V lost 5 bases, J lost 7 bases, and 9 bases lay in between. The CDR3 region has the DNA TGTGCCAGCAGTCAAGGCGGCAATTCACCCCTCCACTTT. It codes for CASSQGGNSPLHF.

This chain links TRBV28 with TRBJ1-1; unclear D gene. Germline V gene sequence: CDR1 MDHEN, CDR2 SYDVKM. This CDR3 has 13 residues. Trimming removed 7 bases at V and 5 bases at J, with 14 bases between. CDR3 DNA: TGTGCCAGCAAAACCAGGTCGACAACTGAAGCTTTCTTT. It is translated as CASKTRSTTEAFF.

The chain recombines TRBV7-9 with TRBJ2-2; TRBD1 is a possible D gene (6 bases). Germline V gene data show CDR1 as SEHNR and CDR2 as FQNEAQ (reference sequence). The CDR3 is 13 residues long. Trimming took 1 base from V and 6 from J, leaving 6 bases between them. The CDR3, as DNA: TGTGCCAGCAGCTTAGAGGGGGCCGGGGAGCTGTTTTTT. Translated, it gives CASSLEGAGELFF. Combining the CDR3 with reference TRBV7-9 and TRBJ2-2 gives the whole variable domain DTGVSQNPRHKITKRGQNVTFRCDPISEHNRLYWYRQTLGQGPEFLTYFQNEAQLEKSRLLSDRFSAERPKGSFSTLEIQRTEQGDSAMYLCASSLEGAGELFFGEGSRLTVL.

The chain couples TRBV7-2 to TRBJ2-7, with 10 bases lining up with TRBD1. Trimming at V came to 1 base and at J to 1 base, leaving 7 bases not matched to a gene. Per germline, CDR1 SGHTA and CDR2 FQGNSA. This CDR3 region has 17 residues. CDR3 nucleotide sequence: TGTGCCAGCAGCTTAGGCCCCCCGGGACAGGGGTCCTACGAGCAGTACTTC. It translates to CASSLGPPGQGSYEQYF.

The J gene is TRBJ2-1, the V gene TRBV6-1; 7 positions match TRBD1. Trimming removed 2 bases from V and 0 bases from J; junction bases left unmatched: 7. The CDR3 covers 17 residues. Germline CDR1 is MNHNS and CDR2 is SASEGT. As DNA, the CDR3 is TGTGCCAGCAGTGAATCCACAGGGGCCCACTCCTACAATGAGCAGTTCTTC. It yields the protein CASSESTGAHSYNEQFF.

This clone came up once. The chain has TRBV29-1 and TRBJ1-1; no clear D gene. The CDR3 consists of 14 residues. V was pared by 4 bases and J by 1 base, with 13 bases between. Germline CDR1 SQVTM, CDR2 ANQGSEA. The CDR3 sequence: CSVVRRAQNTEAFF. For the CDR3, the DNA is TGCAGCGTTGTGAGGCGTGCTCAGAACACTGAAGCTTTCTTT.